Listed below are T cell receptor beta chains from one sample, sequenced in a study of control samples from healthy donors and cancer patients. Sequencing was performed with immunoSEQ multiplex PCR; in TCRdb, only in-frame clones are kept and a portion is missing. The sample consists of 60,000 to 65,000 clones, about 82% of them appearing once. The specimen was blood. The receptors originated from a man in his forties or fifties in good health. The CDR3 runs from the conserved cysteine through the conserved F or W. D genes are given only for firm matches. Part of the rows lack a size; the others show once, few, many or a class for expanded clones.

TRBV9	.	TRBJ2-2	TRBD2	TGTGCCAGCAGCGTATCGGCTAGCGGGAGGGCCATTTGGGGGGAGCTGTTTTTT	CASSVSASGRAIWGELFF
TRBV6-5	.	TRBJ2-5	TRBD1	TGTGCCACCGCCAGACTTGGGACAGGGGAAGAGACCCAGTACTTC	CATARLGTGEETQYF
TRBV19	.	TRBJ1-5	TRBD1	TGTGCCAGTAGTACCACGGGACAGGGGTACCATCAGCCCCAGCATTTT	CASSTTGQGYHQPQHF
TRBV4-2	.	TRBJ2-4	TRBD2	TGTGCCAGCAGCCAAGATATTAGCGGGAGAGGTGGTAACATTCAGTACTTC	CASSQDISGRGGNIQYF
TRBV6-2/TRBV6-3	.	TRBJ1-1	.	TGTGCCAGCAGTTATCGGGAGAGCACTGAAGCTTTCTTT	CASSYRESTEAFF
TRBV13	.	TRBJ2-2	.	TGTGCCAGCAGCTTACCCGGAGTAAACACCGGGGAGCTGTTTTTT	CASSLPGVNTGELFF
TRBV7-2	.	TRBJ2-5	TRBD1	TGTGCCAGCAGCGCCTCCCAGGGGGCCTGGGAGACCCAGTACTTC	CASSASQGAWETQYF
TRBV4-2	.	TRBJ1-2	.	TGTGCCAGCAGCCAAGCCTCGGGCGGTGGAAACTATGGCTACACCTTC	CASSQASGGGNYGYTF
TRBV9	.	TRBJ2-4	.	TGTGCCAGCAGCGTAGTCCGATCGGGCCCCAAAAACATTCAGTACTTC	CASSVVRSGPKNIQYF
TRBV28	.	TRBJ2-5	TRBD1	TGTGCCAGCAGCCGAGCAGGGGGCCGAGAGACCCAGTACTTC	CASSRAGGRETQYF
TRBV24-1	few	TRBJ2-2	.	TGTGCCACCAGCTCCCCGACAGTGAACACCGGGGAGCTGTTTTTT	CATSSPTVNTGELFF
TRBV7-2	.	TRBJ2-5	TRBD1	TGTGCCAGCAGCGCCCGGGACAGGGGGTACCAAGAGACCCAGTACTTC	CASSARDRGYQETQYF
TRBV6-6	few	TRBJ2-6	TRBD1	TGTGCCAGCAGTCGACAGGGACCCTCTGGGGCCAACGTCCTGACTTTC	CASSRQGPSGANVLTF
TRBV6-5	.	TRBJ1-2	.	TGTGCCAGCAGTTACGAGGCTTACTATGGCTACACCTTC	CASSYEAYYGYTF
TRBV28	.	TRBJ1-6	.	TGTGCCAGCGGCAGGGGAGGATCGAGCTCCTATAATTCACCCCTCCACTTT	CASGRGGSSSYNSPLHF
TRBV30	.	TRBJ1-4	.	TGTGCCTGGAGATGGAGGGGCGGTGAAAAACTGTTTTTT	CAWRWRGGEKLFF
TRBV7-8	.	TRBJ1-4	.	TGTGCCAGCAGCTTAGCGAGTAAAGGGGCCTTATCATTT	CASSLASKGALSF
TRBV4-1	.	TRBJ2-7	TRBD1	TGCGCCAGCAGCCAGGCCGGGACAGGTACCTACGAGCAGTACTTC	CASSQAGTGTYEQYF